The text below deals with one T cell receptor (beta chain). This sample is part of a study of T cell changes during pregnancy in multiple sclerosis. Profiling relied on immunoSEQ multiplex PCR, and the TCRdb table lists in-frame clones only, not all of them. The sample has tens of thousands of clones; 75% to 95% are singletons. Germline V lookup: CDR1 SGHAT, CDR2 FQNNGV. This CDR3 comprises 16 residues. The J segment lost 4 bases and the V segment lost 3 bases, leaving 7 bases of the junction unmatched. The receptor comes from a female donor with multiple sclerosis, enrolled in a pregnancy study. J is TRBJ1-1 and V is TRBV11-2; 11 bases map to TRBD1. The material sequenced was CD8+ T cells from peripheral blood mononuclear cells, taken before pregnancy. CDR3 in amino acids: CASSFWDRGLSTEAFF. The CDR3 DNA is TGTGCCAGCAGCTTTTGGGACAGGGGGTTGAGCACTGAAGCTTTCTTT.